One sample yielded the 30 T cell receptor beta chains listed below, sequenced in a study of CD8+ T cells in alopecia areata. Extracted from the samples, RNA was reverse transcribed into cDNA to serve as the sequencing template. Here immunoSEQ multiplex PCR was the method, and the copy in TCRdb shows in-frame clones only, minus some. The table lists about 110,000 clones, with no singletons. The sample comprised lesional skin. All receptors derive from a C3H/HeJ mouse with alopecia areata. This strain has MHC haplotype H2-k.

This clone was seen a handful of times. Genes and germline are mouse. The read falls 4 residues short of the CDR3 end, and the missing part is taken from the germline J gene. The genes are TRBV13-1 and TRBJ2-3; possibly TRBD1 for D (5 bases). V lost 4 bases and J 0 bases, leaving 6 bases between the germline ends. The germline V gene has CDR1 NSHNY and CDR2 SYGAGN. The CDR3 has 13 amino acids. The CDR3 region is CASSYRSAETLYF. CDR3 bases read: TGTGCCAGCAGTTACAGGAGTGCAGAA.

This clone was seen more than once but under ten times. The gene names here belong to mouse. The CDR3 end is not reached by the read, which stops 4 residues before it; the germline J gene fills it in. Other DNA sequences from this sample encode an identical CDR3 as well. V is TRBV13-3 and J is TRBJ1-1; perhaps TRBD1 as D (5 bases). From germline, CDR1 is NNHDY and CDR2 SYVADS. V lost 4 bases and J 0 bases, leaving 7 bases between the germline ends. This CDR3 has 13 residues. The CDR3 is CASSTGTNTEVFF. The DNA read from the CDR3 is TGTGCCAGCAGTACAGGTACAAACACA.

As to this clone: The protein recorded in TCRdb does not match the translated DNA at residue 12; the protein presented here comes from translating the DNA. The gene symbols are mouse symbols. The DNA ends 3 residues before the CDR3 does, and the rest of the CDR3 is filled in from the germline J gene. The chain has TRBV13-1 and TRBJ1-6; TRBD1 agrees at 9 bases. TRBJ1-6 qualifies as an ORF whose function is uncertain. The V gene end was trimmed by 3 bases and the J gene end by 2 bases; junction bases not matched to a gene: 0. CDR1 and CDR2 from the germline V gene are NSHNY and SYGAGN. The CDR3 loop spans 15 amino acids. CDR3 amino acids: CASSGDRAYNSPLYF. The DNA read from the CDR3 is TGTGCCAGCAGTGGGGACAGGGCCTATAATTCGCCC.

This clone came up many times. Mouse germline and gene names are used. The read terminates 4 residues before the CDR3 end, so the remaining end is supplied by the germline J gene. The chain couples TRBV1 to TRBJ2-2; 8 bases agree with TRBD2. Unmatched junction bases numbered 3, after V lost 0 bases and J lost 0 bases. CDR1 and CDR2 from the germline V gene are NSQYPW and LRSPGD (reference sequence). The CDR3 length is 17 residues. CDR3 bases read: TGCACCTGCAGTGCAGATCACTGGGGGTCAAACACCGGG. It is translated as CTCSADHWGSNTG. The full CDR3 reads CTCSADHWGSNTGQLYF.

This clone has just a few counts. Mouse gene names and germline throughout. The read falls 4 residues short of the CDR3 end, and the missing part is taken from the germline J gene. The chain couples TRBV13-1 to TRBJ2-4, with 8 bases matching TRBD2. Germline CDR1 is NSHNY and CDR2 is SYGAGN. CDR3 length: 14 amino acids. The DNA read from the CDR3 is TGTGCCAGCAGTGCTCTGGGGGGTGGAAAC. Translated: CASSALGGGN. The whole CDR3 is CASSALGGGNTLYF.

Worth noting for this clone: These gene names are mouse names. The read ends 4 residues shy of where the CDR3 ends; the end is completed using the germline J gene. This sequence joins TRBV19 and TRBJ1-4, with D possibly being TRBD1 (6 bases). Germline CDR1 is FNHDT and CDR2 is SITEND (reference sequence). The CDR3 length is 13 residues. The DNA read from the CDR3 is TGTGCCAGCAGCCGCCGGGACACCGAA. Protein: CASSRRDTE. The CDR3, in full, reads CASSRRDTERLFF.

This clone came up many times. The gene names here belong to mouse. The CDR3 extends 4 residues past the end of the read, so its final part is completed from the germline J gene. The rearrangement joins TRBV13-3 to TRBJ2-1; TRBD2 matches 12 bases. V was clipped by 4 bases and J by 0 bases; unmatched bases: 5. Germline assignment: CDR1 NNHDY and CDR2 SYVADS. This CDR3 contains 17 residues. The CDR3 is CASSMTGGASNYAEQFF. CDR3 DNA, as far as it was read: TGTGCCAGCAGTATGACTGGGGGGGCTTCTAACTATGCT.

About this clone: At residue 12, TCRdb's protein is not the same as the translated DNA, so the protein here was read from the DNA. Gene names are mouse gene names. The CDR3 extends 3 residues past the end of the read, so its final part is completed from the germline J gene. The chain recombines TRBV13-3 with TRBJ1-3, with 7 bases that match TRBD1. This CDR3 region has 15 residues. Germline V lookup: CDR1 NNHDY, CDR2 SYVADS. J was trimmed by 1 base and V by 6 bases; bases with no gene match: 7. The sequenced part of the CDR3 DNA is TGTGCCAGCATCCCCGGGACAGTGTCTGGAAATACG. It is translated as CASIPGTVSGNT. The entire CDR3 protein is CASIPGTVSGNTLYF.

About this clone: Mouse names are used for the genes. The read stops 4 residues short of the end of the CDR3; the missing end is completed from the germline J gene. This chain joins TRBV19 and TRBJ2-2, with D perhaps TRBD1 (6 bases). V shed 3 bases and J shed 3 bases, with 9 bases lying between them. Germline-derived CDR1 and CDR2 are FNHDT and SITEND (reference sequence). The CDR3 is 14 residues long. CDR3 sequence reads: CASSTGADTGQLYF. CDR3 DNA (partial): TGTGCCAGCAGTACAGGGGCGGACACCGGG. The full variable domain, completed using reference TRBV19 and TRBJ2-2, is GGIITQTPKFLIGQEGQKLTLKCQQNFNHDTMYWYRQDSGKGLRLIYYSITENDLQKGDLSEGYDASREKKSSFSLTVTSAQKNEMAVFLCASSTGADTGQLYFGEGSKLTVL.

This clone was picked up a small number of times. These gene names are mouse names. The missing CDR3 end, 4 residues past where the read stops, is filled in from the germline J gene. This chain joins TRBV19 and TRBJ1-2, with D possibly TRBD1 on 6 matching bases. In germline, CDR1 is FNHDT, CDR2 SITEND (reference sequence). The ends were cut back, 5 bases at V and 0 bases at J, with 11 bases in the middle. The CDR3 sequence is 14 residues long. The CDR3 sequence: CASSRDTSNSDYTF. The part of the CDR3 DNA that was read is TGTGCCAGCAGCCGGGACACCTCAAACTCC.

On this clone: Gene names are the mouse ones. The read is 4 residues too short to cover the CDR3 end, so that end is filled in from the germline J gene. The J gene is TRBJ2-7, the V gene TRBV13-1; 9 bases line up with TRBD1. V lost 3 bases and J lost 3; bases outside the gene matches: 4. Germline V gene sequence: CDR1 NSHNY, CDR2 SYGAGN. The CDR3 is 14 residues long. CDR3 sequence: CASSAGTGLYEQYF. The CDR3 bases that were read are TGTGCCAGCAGTGCTGGGACAGGGCTCTAT.

At least ten counts were recorded for this clone. Gene names and germline match the mouse. The sequence runs out 4 residues before the end of the CDR3; the remainder is reconstructed from the germline J gene. The rearrangement joins TRBV13-3 to TRBJ2-7; 10 bases map to TRBD2. This CDR3 has 14 amino acids. Germline assignment: CDR1 NNHDY and CDR2 SYVADS. Losses at the gene ends were 5 bases for V and 3 bases for J; bases not matched to a gene: 5. The DNA read from the CDR3 is TGTGCCAGCAGCCAAGGACTGGGGGTCTAT. Encoded protein: CASSQGLGVY. In full, the CDR3 is CASSQGLGVYEQYF.

Comments on this clone: The gene names here belong to mouse. With the read ending 4 residues before the CDR3 end, the germline J gene is used to fill in that end. This chain joins TRBV17 and TRBJ2-7; 7 bases are a match to TRBD1. The CDR3 loop spans 13 amino acids. Per germline, CDR1 MNHDT and CDR2 YYDKIL. Partial CDR3 DNA: TGTGCTAGCAGTAGATGGACAGGATAT. It translates to CASSRWTGY. The entire CDR3 protein is CASSRWTGYEQYF.

As for this clone: Genes and germline come from the mouse. Read data end 4 residues before the CDR3 end; the end is taken from the germline J gene. The chain uses TRBV13-3 and TRBJ2-5; maybe TRBD2 (7 bases). V lost 1 base, J lost 2 bases, and 11 bases lay in between. The CDR3 is made up of 15 amino acids. CDR1 NNHDY and CDR2 SYVADS come from the germline V gene. CDR3 amino acids: CASSDRGGVQDTQYF. The sequenced part of the CDR3 DNA is TGTGCCAGCAGTGATAGGGGGGGGGTCCAAGAC.

In its sample, this clone was seen a few times. TCRdb lists a protein that is different at residue 11 from the translated DNA; the protein given here uses the DNA translation. Each gene name is a mouse one. Read sequence stops 3 residues before the CDR3 end, and the germline J gene provides the missing end. This chain connects TRBV3 to TRBJ1-3; D is undetermined. With 7 bases removed from V and 0 bases from J, the gap between germline ends came to 10 bases. There are 14 residues in the CDR3. Germline V CDR1 and CDR2: SNHLY, FYNGKV (reference sequence). The CDR3 sequence is CASTPTNSGNTLYF. The CDR3 DNA, read in part, is TGTGCCAGCACCCCTACAAATTCTGGAAATACG.

In this sample, this clone turned up a few times. Mouse germline and gene names are used. The sequence runs out 4 residues before the end of the CDR3; the remainder is reconstructed from the germline J gene. The chain joins TRBV13-3 to TRBJ2-1; the match to TRBD2 covers 10 bases. V lost 2 bases, J lost 4 bases, and 9 bases stayed unmatched. This CDR3 is built from 17 residues. CDR1 is NNHDY, CDR2 SYVADS, per germline. The DNA read from the CDR3 is TGTGCCAGCAGTGAAAAGGCTGGGGGGGCCCGGTATGCT. Translating gives CASSEKAGGARYA. The full CDR3 sequence reads CASSEKAGGARYAEQFF.

This clone occurred a few times. The genes are named according to mouse. Read data end 4 residues before the CDR3 end; the end is taken from the germline J gene. This chain connects TRBV19 to TRBJ2-1; 14 positions match TRBD2. V gave up 2 bases and J gave up 5 bases; unmatched junction bases: 6. The CDR3 loop spans 17 amino acids. Germline CDR1 reads FNHDT; CDR2 reads SITEND (reference sequence). This CDR3 reads CASSMGDWGGADAEQFF. CDR3 DNA (partial): TGTGCCAGCAGTATGGGGGACTGGGGGGGCGCGGATGCT.

This clone turned up a few times. The genes are named according to mouse. The read finishes 4 residues shy of the CDR3 end, and the germline J gene is used to complete it. The chain is built from TRBV1 and TRBJ1-1; 8 nucleotides match TRBD1. Germline V gives CDR1 NSQYPW, CDR2 LRSPGD (reference sequence). The V segment lost 4 bases and the J segment 1 base; nucleotides outside the gene matches: 5. There are 15 residues in the CDR3. This chain's CDR3 is CTCSVQGAWNTEVFF. CDR3 DNA, as far as it was read: TGCACCTGCAGTGTTCAGGGGGCTTGGAACACA.

This clone has a handful of counts. Gene names and germline match the mouse. The DNA ends 4 residues before the CDR3 does, and the rest of the CDR3 is filled in from the germline J gene. This chain links TRBV17 with TRBJ2-5; 9 bases are a match to TRBD1. Germline V CDR1 and CDR2: MNHDT, YYDKIL. The CDR3 runs 15 residues. CDR3 protein: CASSTTGGEGDTQYF. The part of the CDR3 DNA that was read is TGTGCTAGCAGCACGACAGGGGGAGAGGGAGAC.

In its sample, this clone was seen a few times. Germline and genes: mouse. The read halts 4 residues ahead of the CDR3 end, with the missing end drawn from the germline J gene. The rearrangement links TRBV13-3 to TRBJ2-7; 9 bases are a match to TRBD2. CDR3 length equals 15 residues. Germline CDR1 NNHDY, CDR2 SYVADS. V was pared by 6 bases and J by 0 bases, with 7 bases of the junction left unmatched. The part of the CDR3 DNA that was read is TGTGCCAGCACTTGGGGGGGCCGGAGCTCCTAT. It specifies CASTWGGRSSY. The entire CDR3 protein is CASTWGGRSSYEQYF.

This clone was recorded a few times. Gene names are the mouse ones. From the germline J gene comes the end of the CDR3, since the read stops 4 residues before it. The genes are TRBV1 and TRBJ1-4; TRBD1 aligns across 10 bases. The CDR3 runs to 16 residues. Germline CDR1 NSQYPW, CDR2 LRSPGD (reference sequence). Losses at the gene ends were 2 bases for V and 6 bases for J; bases not matched to a gene: 6. Incomplete CDR3 DNA: TGCACCTGCAGTGCAAGGGGACAGGGGCACGACGAA. The encoded protein is CTCSARGQGHDE. The CDR3 in its entirety is CTCSARGQGHDERLFF.

Of note for this clone: The germline and genes are mouse ones. The read terminates 4 residues ahead of where the CDR3 ends, so the germline J gene completes it. This chain joins TRBV13-3 and TRBJ1-1, with D maybe TRBD1 (6 bases). The germline V gene has CDR1 NNHDY and CDR2 SYVADS. The CDR3 is 15 residues long. Deletions cut 2 bases from V and 1 base from J, with 12 bases between. The part of the CDR3 DNA that was read is TGTGCCAGCAGTGAACCAGGAGGGGGAAACACA. Amino acid sequence: CASSEPGGGNT. The full CDR3 is CASSEPGGGNTEVFF.

Turning to this clone: Gene names are the mouse ones. The read terminates 4 residues before the CDR3 end, so the remaining end is supplied by the germline J gene. This chain links TRBV19 with TRBJ1-4; D call uncertain. V lost 3 bases to trimming and J lost 3 bases, with 12 bases between them. CDR1 is FNHDT, CDR2 SITEND, per germline (reference sequence). The CDR3 is made up of 15 amino acids. The CDR3 reads CASSTPPATNERLFF. The sequenced part of the CDR3 DNA is TGTGCCAGCAGTACACCGCCAGCCACCAACGAA.

This clone was seen more than once but under ten times. Any gene name here is a mouse gene name. The read terminates 4 residues before the CDR3 end, so the remaining end is supplied by the germline J gene. The chain recombines TRBV12-1 with TRBJ1-1; 9 bases agree with TRBD1. J was trimmed by 1 base and V by 1 base; bases with no gene match: 3. The CDR3 loop spans 15 amino acids. Germline V gene data show CDR1 as SGHSN and CDR2 as HYEKVE. CDR3 bases read: TGTGCCAGCTCTCTTGGGACAGGGAAAAACACA. Its translation is CASSLGTGKNT. The entire CDR3 sequence reads CASSLGTGKNTEVFF.

On this clone: Gene names denote mouse genes. Coverage ceases 4 residues before the CDR3 finishes, and the germline J gene fills in the end. The V and J genes are TRBV13-3 and TRBJ2-4; 7 bases match TRBD2. From germline, CDR1 is NNHDY and CDR2 SYVADS. The CDR3 runs to 16 residues. Trimming removed 0 bases from V and 0 bases from J; junction bases left unmatched: 4. The chain's CDR3 is CASSDEDWASQNTLYF. Partial CDR3 DNA: TGTGCCAGCAGTGATGAAGACTGGGCTAGTCAAAAC.

In the case of this clone: At residue 12, the TCRdb protein departs from the DNA translation, so the protein shown here was derived from the DNA itself. Mouse gene names apply. The CDR3 extends 3 residues past the end of the read, so its final part is completed from the germline J gene. The genes are TRBV31 and TRBJ1-3; 11 bases are shared with TRBD1. V shed 2 bases, J shed 3 bases, and the junction held 3 bases outside the gene matches. Germline V gives CDR1 GKSSPN, CDR2 SITVG. The CDR3 is made up of 15 amino acids. Incomplete CDR3 DNA: TGTGCCTGGAGTGGGACAGGGGGTGATGGAAATACG. Its protein is CAWSGTGGDGNT. The full CDR3 sequence reads CAWSGTGGDGNTLYF.

On this clone itself: Germline and genes here are mouse. The CDR3 goes on 4 residues after the read ends, and that part is filled in from the germline J gene. The chain combines TRBV13-3 with TRBJ2-5, with TRBD2 identical over 8 bases. The CDR3 has 16 residues. V gave up 1 base and J gave up 0 bases; unmatched junction bases: 4. Germline V lookup: CDR1 NNHDY, CDR2 SYVADS. Partial CDR3 DNA: TGTGCCAGCAGTGATACCGGGGGGGCTAACCAAGAC. It translates to CASSDTGGANQD. The full CDR3 reads CASSDTGGANQDTQYF.

About this clone itself: Gene names and germline match the mouse. The read finishes 4 residues shy of the CDR3 end, and the germline J gene is used to complete it. The J gene is TRBJ1-1, the V gene TRBV13-3, with a possible D match to TRBD1 (6 bases). The CDR3 is 12 residues long. Germline-derived CDR1 and CDR2 are NNHDY and SYVADS. The sequenced CDR3 bases are TGTGCCAGCTTTGGGGGGGCGCGA. Its protein product is CASFGGAR. The full CDR3 reads CASFGGAREVFF.

Comments on this clone: Germline and genes here are mouse. The DNA ends 4 residues before the CDR3 does, and the rest of the CDR3 is filled in from the germline J gene. The V call is TRBV13-3, the J call TRBJ2-1; D may be TRBD1 (6 bases). The CDR3 sequence is 14 residues long. Looked up from germline, CDR1 is NNHDY and CDR2 is SYVADS. V gave up 3 bases and J gave up 3 bases, with 10 bases separating them. CDR3: CASSGDIGYAEQFF. The sequenced CDR3 bases are TGTGCCAGCAGTGGGGACATTGGCTATGCT.

This clone appeared a few times. Gene names are the mouse ones. The CDR3 is cut off 4 residues early in the read; its end comes from the germline J gene. V is TRBV12-1 and J is TRBJ1-4; TRBD1 agrees at 7 bases. From germline, CDR1 is SGHSN and CDR2 HYEKVE. CDR3 length equals 15 residues. With V trimmed by 2 bases and J by 0 bases, 2 bases remained unmatched. The part of the CDR3 DNA that was read is TGTGCCAGCTCTCCGGGACAGCTTTCCAACGAA. Translating gives CASSPGQLSNE. The CDR3 in full is CASSPGQLSNERLFF.